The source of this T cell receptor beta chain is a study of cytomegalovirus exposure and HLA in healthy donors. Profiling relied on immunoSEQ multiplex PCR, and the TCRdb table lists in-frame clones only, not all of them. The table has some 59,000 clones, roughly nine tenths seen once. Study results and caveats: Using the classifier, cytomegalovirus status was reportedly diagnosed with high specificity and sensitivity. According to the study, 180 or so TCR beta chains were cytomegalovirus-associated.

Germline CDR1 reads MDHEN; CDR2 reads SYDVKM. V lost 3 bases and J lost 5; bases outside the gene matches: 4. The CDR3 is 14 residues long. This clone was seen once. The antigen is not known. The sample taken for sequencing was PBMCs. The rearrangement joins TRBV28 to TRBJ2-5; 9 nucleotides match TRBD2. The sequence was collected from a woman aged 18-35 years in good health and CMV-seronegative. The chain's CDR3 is CASSLRRGGETQYF. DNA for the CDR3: TGTGCCAGCAGTTTGCGGCGGGGGGGGGAGACCCAGTACTTC.